This T cell receptor beta chain was found in a study of cytotoxic CD8 clonotypes in ibrutinib-treated CLL. Study in general: Patient counts were ten to eleven relapsed/refractory, roughly 15 treatment-naive and about 18 IGHV unmutated. Samples averaged roughly 280,000 productive templates and tens of thousands of productive rearrangements.

TCR beta libraries used around 2 micrograms of genomic DNA from cryopreserved PBMCs. The junction had 6 bases not matched to a gene; V was cut back by 1 base and J by 2 bases. Germline lookup yields CDR1 SGHTA and CDR2 FQGNSA. This CDR3 has 16 residues. Researchers set a sequencing depth target of 1 in 200,000 to 1 in 1 million T cells. Only in-frame clones appear in the TCRdb table, and some are missing; sequencing was by immunoSEQ multiplex PCR. The sample consists of roughly 110,000 clones, 58% of them appearing once. Material: PBMCs, obtained after 24 months of ibrutinib treatment. The receptor was derived from a human donor with chronic lymphocytic leukemia. The chain is built from TRBV7-2 and TRBJ2-7, with 9 bases identical to TRBD1. This CDR3 is CASSLGGQGGTYEQYF. The CDR3 DNA reads as TGTGCCAGCAGCTTAGGGGGACAGGGAGGGACCTACGAGCAGTACTTC. The whole variable domain, remainder taken from reference TRBV7-2 and TRBJ2-7, is GAGVSQSPSNKVTEKGKDVELRCDPISGHTALYWYRQSLGQGLEFLIYFQGNSAPDKSGLPSDRFSAERTGGSVSTLTIQRTQQEDSAVYLCASSLGGQGGTYEQYFGPGTRLTVT.